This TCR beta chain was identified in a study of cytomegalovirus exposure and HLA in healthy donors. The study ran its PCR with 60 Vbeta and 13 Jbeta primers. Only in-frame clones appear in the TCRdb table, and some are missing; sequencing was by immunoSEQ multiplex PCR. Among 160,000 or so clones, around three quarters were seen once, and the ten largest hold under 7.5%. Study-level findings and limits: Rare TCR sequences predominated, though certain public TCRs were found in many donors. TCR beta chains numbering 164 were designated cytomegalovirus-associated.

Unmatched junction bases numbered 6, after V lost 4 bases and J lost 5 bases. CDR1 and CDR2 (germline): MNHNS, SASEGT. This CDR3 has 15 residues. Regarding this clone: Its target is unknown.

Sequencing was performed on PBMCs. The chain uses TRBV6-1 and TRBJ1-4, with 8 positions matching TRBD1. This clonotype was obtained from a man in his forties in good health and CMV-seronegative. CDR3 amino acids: CASSGQGRWNEKLFF. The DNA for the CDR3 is TGTGCCAGCAGTGGACAGGGGAGGTGGAATGAAAAACTGTTTTTT.